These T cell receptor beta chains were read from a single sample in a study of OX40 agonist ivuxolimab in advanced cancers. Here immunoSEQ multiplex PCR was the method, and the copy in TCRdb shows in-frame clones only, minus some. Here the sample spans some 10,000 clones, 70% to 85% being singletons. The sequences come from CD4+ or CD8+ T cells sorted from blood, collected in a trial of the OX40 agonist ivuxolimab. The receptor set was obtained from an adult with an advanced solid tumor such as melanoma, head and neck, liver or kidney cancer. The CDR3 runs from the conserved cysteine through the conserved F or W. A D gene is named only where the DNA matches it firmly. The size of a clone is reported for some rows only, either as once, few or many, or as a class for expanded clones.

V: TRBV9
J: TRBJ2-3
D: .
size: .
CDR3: CASSGADTDTQYF
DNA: TGTGCCAGCAGCGGGGCGGACACAGATACGCAGTATTTT

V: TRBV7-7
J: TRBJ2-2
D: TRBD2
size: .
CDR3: CASSSLLAGPNTGELFF
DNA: TGTGCTAGCAGCTCCTTACTAGCGGGACCGAACACCGGGGAGCTGTTTTTT

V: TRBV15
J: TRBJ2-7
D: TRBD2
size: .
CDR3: CATSYSGRAREQYF
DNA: TGTGCCACCAGTTACAGCGGGAGGGCCAGGGAGCAGTACTTC

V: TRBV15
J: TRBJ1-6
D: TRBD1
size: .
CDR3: CATSRGDRGDSPLHF
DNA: TGTGCCACCAGCAGAGGGGACAGGGGTGATTCACCCCTCCACTTT

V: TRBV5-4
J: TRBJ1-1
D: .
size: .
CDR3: CASSSTRWENTEAFF
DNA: TGTGCCAGCAGCTCGACCAGATGGGAGAACACTGAAGCTTTCTTT

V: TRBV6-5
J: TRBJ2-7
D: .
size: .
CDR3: CASSYSSGGASYEQYF
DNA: TGTGCCAGCAGTTACTCGTCGGGGGGCGCGTCCTACGAGCAGTACTTC

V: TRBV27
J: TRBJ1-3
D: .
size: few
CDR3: CASSLSRAAGNTIYF
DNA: TGTGCCAGCAGTTTATCGCGGGCGGCTGGAAACACCATATATTTT

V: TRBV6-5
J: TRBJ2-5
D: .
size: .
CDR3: CASRLGSQETQYF
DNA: TGTGCCAGCAGGTTGGGCAGCCAAGAGACCCAGTACTTC

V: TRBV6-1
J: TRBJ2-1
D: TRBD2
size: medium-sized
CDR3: CASSGYSGPPYEQFF
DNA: TGTGCCAGCAGTGGCTATAGCGGGCCCCCCTATGAGCAGTTCTTC

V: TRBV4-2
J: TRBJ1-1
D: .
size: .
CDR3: CASGSPAEGTEAFF
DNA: TGTGCCAGCGGATCTCCGGCGGAAGGCACTGAAGCTTTCTTT

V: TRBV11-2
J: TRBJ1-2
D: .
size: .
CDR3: CASSPGSPGGYTF
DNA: TGTGCCAGCAGCCCCGGGAGCCCGGGTGGCTACACCTTC

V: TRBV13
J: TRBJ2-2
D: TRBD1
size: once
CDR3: CASSTGQGWTGELFF
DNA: TGTGCCAGCAGCACGGGACAGGGTTGGACCGGGGAGCTGTTTTTT

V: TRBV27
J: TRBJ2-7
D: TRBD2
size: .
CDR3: CASSLSGGLAEQYF
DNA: TGTGCCAGCAGTTTATCGGGTGGACTAGCGGAGCAGTACTTC

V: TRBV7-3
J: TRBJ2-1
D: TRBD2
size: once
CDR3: CASSISGSSYNEQFF
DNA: TGTGCCAGCAGCATTAGCGGGAGCTCCTACAATGAGCAGTTCTTC

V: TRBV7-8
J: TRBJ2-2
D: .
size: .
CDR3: CASSFRVLATGELFF
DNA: TGTGCCAGCAGCTTTAGGGTCCTGGCCACCGGGGAGCTGTTTTTT

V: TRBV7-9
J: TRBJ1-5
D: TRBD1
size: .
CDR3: CASSQGTGHQPQHF
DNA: TGTGCCAGCAGCCAGGGGACAGGGCATCAGCCCCAGCATTTT

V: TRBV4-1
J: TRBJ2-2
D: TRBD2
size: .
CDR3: CASSQDVLVAGGGELFF
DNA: TGCGCCAGCAGCCAAGATGTCCTGGTAGCGGGGGGCGGGGAGCTGTTTTTT

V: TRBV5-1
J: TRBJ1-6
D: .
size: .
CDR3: CASKLSAGPNSPLHF
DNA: TGCGCCAGCAAACTATCGGCAGGCCCTAATTCACCCCTCCACTTT

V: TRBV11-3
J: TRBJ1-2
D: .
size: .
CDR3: CASSLQGSGGYTF
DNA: TGTGCCAGCAGCTTACAGGGCTCTGGTGGCTACACCTTC

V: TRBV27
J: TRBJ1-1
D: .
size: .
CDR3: CASSLVPGATEAFF
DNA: TGTGCCAGCAGTCTAGTACCAGGGGCCACTGAAGCTTTCTTT

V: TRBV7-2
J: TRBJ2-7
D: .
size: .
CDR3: CASSFSGDYEQYF
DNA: TGTGCCAGCAGCTTTTCGGGGGACTACGAGCAGTACTTC

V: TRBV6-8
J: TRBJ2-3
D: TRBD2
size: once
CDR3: CASSPKTSGRDTQYF
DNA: TGTGCCAGCAGCCCCAAGACTAGCGGGAGAGATACGCAGTATTTT

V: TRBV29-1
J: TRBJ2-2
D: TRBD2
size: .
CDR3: CSVGDPGLAGMDTGELFF
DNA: TGCAGCGTTGGGGACCCGGGACTAGCGGGAATGGACACCGGGGAGCTGTTTTTT

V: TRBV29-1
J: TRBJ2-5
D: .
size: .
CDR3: CSVEFLGGRETQYF
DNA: TGCAGCGTTGAGTTCTTGGGGGGGCGAGAGACCCAGTACTTC

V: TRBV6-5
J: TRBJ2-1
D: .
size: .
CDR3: CASSYTLNNEQFF
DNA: TGTGCCAGCAGTTACACCCTGAACAATGAGCAGTTCTTC

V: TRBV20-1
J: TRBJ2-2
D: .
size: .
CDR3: CSAQYGELFF
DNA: TGCAGTGCTCAATATGGGGAGCTGTTTTTT

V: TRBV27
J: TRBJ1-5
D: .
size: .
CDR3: CASSLFRARGGNQPQHF
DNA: TGTGCCAGCAGCCTCTTTAGGGCAAGAGGTGGCAATCAGCCCCAGCATTTT

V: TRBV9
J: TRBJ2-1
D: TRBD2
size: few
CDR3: CASSVALAGDNEQFF
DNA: TGTGCCAGCAGCGTAGCTCTAGCGGGCGACAATGAGCAGTTCTTC

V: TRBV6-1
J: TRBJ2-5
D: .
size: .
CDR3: CASSWTPYQETQYF
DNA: TGTGCCAGCAGTTGGACACCGTACCAAGAGACCCAGTACTTC

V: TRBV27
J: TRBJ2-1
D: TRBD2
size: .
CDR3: CASSLTSGSLGNEQFF
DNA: TGTGCCAGCAGTTTAACTAGCGGGAGTTTGGGTAATGAGCAGTTCTTC

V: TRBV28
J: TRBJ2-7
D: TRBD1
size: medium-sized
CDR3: CASSRDRGYEQYF
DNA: TGTGCCAGCAGCCGAGACAGGGGCTACGAGCAGTACTTC

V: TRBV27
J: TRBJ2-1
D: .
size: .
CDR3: CASSFNRANEQFF
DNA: TGTGCCAGCAGTTTTAACAGGGCGAATGAGCAGTTCTTC

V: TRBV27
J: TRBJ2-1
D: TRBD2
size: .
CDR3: CASSHTGLAGANEQFF
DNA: TGTGCCAGCAGCCACACGGGACTAGCGGGAGCCAATGAGCAGTTCTTC

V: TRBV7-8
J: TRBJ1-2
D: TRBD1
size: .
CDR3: CASSPFAAGGGYGYTF
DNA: TGTGCCAGCAGCCCCTTTGCGGCAGGGGGTGGCTATGGCTACACCTTC

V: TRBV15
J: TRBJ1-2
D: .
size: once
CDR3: CATSRDLGRGAYTF
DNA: TGTGCCACCAGCAGAGATCTTGGACGCGGAGCCTACACCTTC

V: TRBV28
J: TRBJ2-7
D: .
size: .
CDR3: CASSLQGFSYEQYF
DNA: TGTGCCAGCAGTTTACAGGGGTTCTCCTACGAGCAGTACTTC

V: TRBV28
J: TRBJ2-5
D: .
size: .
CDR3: CASSSDGSPQETQYF
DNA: TGTGCCAGCAGTTCCGACGGATCACCGCAAGAGACCCAGTACTTC

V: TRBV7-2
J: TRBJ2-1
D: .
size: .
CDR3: CASSRGLGGGEQFF
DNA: TGTGCCAGCAGCCGGGGGCTGGGGGGTGGTGAGCAGTTCTTC

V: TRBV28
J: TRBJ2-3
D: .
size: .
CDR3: CASSLPGPSTDTQYF
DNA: TGTGCCAGCAGTTTACCGGGGCCTTCCACAGATACGCAGTATTTT

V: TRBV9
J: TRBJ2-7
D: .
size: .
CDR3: CASSVAPGPYEQYF
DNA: TGTGCCAGCAGCGTGGCGCCCGGTCCCTACGAGCAGTACTTC

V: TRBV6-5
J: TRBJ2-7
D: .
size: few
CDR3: CASSYSLDSSYEQYF
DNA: TGTGCCAGCAGTTACAGTTTGGACAGCTCCTACGAGCAGTACTTC

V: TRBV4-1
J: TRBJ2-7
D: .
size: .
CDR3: CASSQDPRGGYEQYF
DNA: TGCGCCAGCAGCCAAGATCCCAGGGGGGGATACGAGCAGTACTTC

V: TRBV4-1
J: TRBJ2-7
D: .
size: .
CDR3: CASSDGQSSYEQYF
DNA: TGCGCCAGCAGCGACGGACAGAGCTCCTACGAGCAGTACTTC

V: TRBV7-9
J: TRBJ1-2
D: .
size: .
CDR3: CASSLDWGGPGGYTF
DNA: TGTGCCAGCAGCTTAGACTGGGGGGGCCCGGGTGGCTACACCTTC

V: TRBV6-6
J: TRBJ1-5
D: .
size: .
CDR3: CASNQDSMAQPQHF
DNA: TGTGCCAGCAATCAAGATTCGATGGCTCAGCCCCAGCATTTT

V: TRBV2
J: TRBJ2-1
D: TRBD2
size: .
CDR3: CASIKGTSGSVSYNEQFF
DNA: TGTGCCAGCATCAAGGGGACTAGCGGGAGTGTTAGCTACAATGAGCAGTTCTTC

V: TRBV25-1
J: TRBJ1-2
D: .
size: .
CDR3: CASSDVTGNYGYTF
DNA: TGTGCCAGCAGTGATGTGACAGGAAACTATGGCTACACCTTC

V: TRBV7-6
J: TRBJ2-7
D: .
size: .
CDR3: CASSLAWGAGTYEQYF
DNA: TGTGCCAGCAGCTTAGCGTGGGGGGCGGGAACTTACGAGCAGTACTTC

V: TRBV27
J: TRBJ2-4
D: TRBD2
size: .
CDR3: CASSLMGSSGTSGGRVQYF
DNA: TGTGCCAGCAGTTTGATGGGCAGCTCCGGGACTAGCGGGGGCCGTGTTCAGTACTTC

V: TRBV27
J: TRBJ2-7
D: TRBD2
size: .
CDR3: CASRGGFDEQYF
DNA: TGTGCCAGCAGGGGGGGGTTCGACGAGCAGTACTTC

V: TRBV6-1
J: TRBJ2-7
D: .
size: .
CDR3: CASNLGAYEQYF
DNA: TGTGCCAGCAATTTGGGGGCCTACGAGCAGTACTTC

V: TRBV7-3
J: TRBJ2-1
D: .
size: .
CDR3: CASSLTASSYNEQFF
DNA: TGTGCCAGCAGCTTAACAGCCAGCTCCTACAATGAGCAGTTCTTC

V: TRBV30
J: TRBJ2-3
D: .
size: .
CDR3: CAWSVGVTSTDTQYF
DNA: TGTGCCTGGAGTGTAGGGGTAACTAGCACAGATACGCAGTATTTT

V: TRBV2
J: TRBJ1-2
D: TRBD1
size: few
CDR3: CASHDGQTGTGGDLDGYTF
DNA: TGTGCCAGCCACGACGGCCAGACCGGGACAGGGGGCGATCTGGATGGCTACACCTTC

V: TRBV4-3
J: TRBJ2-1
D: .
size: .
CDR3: CASSQDGLANEQFF
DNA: TGCGCCAGCAGCCAAGACGGGCTAGCAAATGAGCAGTTCTTC

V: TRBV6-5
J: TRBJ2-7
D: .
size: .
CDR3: CASSYGLSYEQYF
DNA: TGTGCCAGCAGTTACGGACTTTCCTACGAGCAGTACTTC

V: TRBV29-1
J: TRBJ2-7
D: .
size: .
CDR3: CSVEEWDGAGYEQYF
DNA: TGCAGCGTTGAAGAATGGGATGGGGCAGGGTACGAGCAGTACTTC